Listed here is a single TCR beta chain. The target antigen is unknown. The sample is drawn from a study of T-cell memory formation after mild COVID-19. Via MiXCR, TCRdb re-called the 5' RACE reads, giving one row per CDR3 protein. This table has approximately 150,000 distinct CDR3 sequences, 6% to 7% appearing once. Trimming took off 1 base at V and 5 bases at J, with 16 bases between the two ends. The CDR3 spans 16 residues. Germline values: CDR1 LNHDA, CDR2 SQIVND (reference sequence). General study findings and limits: Later expanders leaned CD4+, whereas clones that contracted between day 15 and 85 were balanced CD4/CD8.

The TCR was taken from an adult woman who had mild COVID-19 (a few samples of this study predate the infection). Cell type and time point are not known. The material sequenced was PBMCs or a T cell subset sorted from them (not recorded which). J is TRBJ2-3 and V is TRBV19; D not certain. The CDR3 loop is CASSIGGRRPLDTQYF. The CDR3 DNA follows: TGTGCCAGTAGTATAGGCGGCCGGCGGCCTCTAGATACGCAGTATTTT.